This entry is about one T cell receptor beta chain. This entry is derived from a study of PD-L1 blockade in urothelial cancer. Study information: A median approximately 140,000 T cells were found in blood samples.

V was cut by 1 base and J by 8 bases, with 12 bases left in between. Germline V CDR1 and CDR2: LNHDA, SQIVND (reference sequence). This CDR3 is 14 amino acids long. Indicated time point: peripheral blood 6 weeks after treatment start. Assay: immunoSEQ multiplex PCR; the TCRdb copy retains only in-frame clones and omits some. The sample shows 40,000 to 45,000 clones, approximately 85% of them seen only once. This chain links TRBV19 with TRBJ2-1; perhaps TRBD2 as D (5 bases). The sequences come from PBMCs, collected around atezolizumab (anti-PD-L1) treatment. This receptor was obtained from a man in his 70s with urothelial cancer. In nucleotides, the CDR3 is TGTGCCAGTAGTATAGGTGGGAGTGGGTATGAGCAGTTCTTC. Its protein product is CASSIGGSGYEQFF.